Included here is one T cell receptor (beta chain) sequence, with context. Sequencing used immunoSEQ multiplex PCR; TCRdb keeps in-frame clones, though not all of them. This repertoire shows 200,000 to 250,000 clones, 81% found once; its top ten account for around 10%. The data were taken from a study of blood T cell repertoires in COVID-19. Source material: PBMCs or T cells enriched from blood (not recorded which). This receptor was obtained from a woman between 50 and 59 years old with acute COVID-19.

CDR3 nucleotides: TGCGCCAGCAGCTTGGATGGGTCGGGTGCCCCAAGAGAAGCTTTCTTT. Translating gives CASSLDGSGAPREAFF. The gene calls are TRBV5-1 and TRBJ1-1, with D hard to call. This CDR3 contains 16 residues. Looked up from germline, CDR1 is SGHRS and CDR2 is YFSETQ. V was clipped by 0 bases and J by 8 bases, with 20 bases between them.